Listed below are T cell receptor beta chains from one sample, sequenced in a study of OX40 agonist ivuxolimab in advanced cancers. Sequencing was performed with immunoSEQ multiplex PCR; in TCRdb, only in-frame clones are kept and a portion is missing. The table includes roughly 70,000 clones, 65% to 90% detected once. Sequencing used CD4+ or CD8+ T cells sorted from blood, obtained in a trial of the OX40 agonist ivuxolimab. These receptors all come from an adult with an advanced solid tumor such as melanoma, head and neck, liver or kidney cancer. The CDR3 runs from the conserved cysteine through the conserved F or W. Fields, in order: D gene, V gene, clone size, J gene, CDR3 DNA, CDR3 protein. D genes are given only for firm matches. Clone size is given for some rows only: seen once, a few or many times, or a class if the clone is expanded.

D: -
V: TRBV28
size: -
J: TRBJ1-2
DNA: TGTGCCAGCAGAGAAGTACAGGGTTATTGGACCTTC
CDR3: CASREVQGYWTF

D: -
V: TRBV7-2
size: -
J: TRBJ1-3
DNA: TGTGCCAGCAGCTTAGAGGGGGGGTCCTCTGGAAACACCATATATTTT
CDR3: CASSLEGGSSGNTIYF

D: -
V: TRBV5-6
size: once
J: TRBJ2-5
DNA: TGTGCCAGCGATTCGGGCCAAGAGACCCAGTACTTC
CDR3: CASDSGQETQYF

D: -
V: TRBV30
size: -
J: TRBJ1-6
DNA: TGTGCCTGGAGCAAACAGGTTGACTCCTCACCCCTCCACTTT
CDR3: CAWSKQVDSSPLHF

D: TRBD2
V: TRBV10-2
size: -
J: TRBJ2-1
DNA: TGCGCCAGCGGGACTAGCGGGGGTGGTGAGCAGTTCTTC
CDR3: CASGTSGGGEQFF

D: -
V: TRBV28
size: -
J: TRBJ1-3
DNA: TGTGCCAGCAGTCCATCCGGGACAGGAAACACCATATATTTT
CDR3: CASSPSGTGNTIYF

D: -
V: TRBV5-5
size: -
J: TRBJ2-7
DNA: TGTGCCAGCAGCTCATCCGGACTGGTTCGCGAGCAGTACTTC
CDR3: CASSSSGLVREQYF

D: -
V: TRBV9
size: -
J: TRBJ1-2
DNA: TGTGCCAGCAGCGTAGAACAGGGCAATGGCTACACCTTC
CDR3: CASSVEQGNGYTF

D: -
V: TRBV29-1
size: -
J: TRBJ1-1
DNA: TGCAGCGTCAGCCAGGAGTTGAGGAACACTGAAGCTTTCTTT
CDR3: CSVSQELRNTEAFF

D: TRBD2
V: TRBV5-6
size: -
J: TRBJ2-5
DNA: TGTGCCAGCAGCTTGGTGGTAGCGGGAGGGGAGACCCAGTACTTC
CDR3: CASSLVVAGGETQYF

D: TRBD1
V: TRBV5-6
size: -
J: TRBJ2-5
DNA: TGTGCCAGCAGCGACGAAGGACAGGGGTCAGAGACCCAGTACTTC
CDR3: CASSDEGQGSETQYF

D: -
V: TRBV18
size: -
J: TRBJ2-1
DNA: TGTGCCAGCTCACCGCGGTCAGGGGATGAGCAGTTCTTC
CDR3: CASSPRSGDEQFF

D: TRBD1
V: TRBV28
size: -
J: TRBJ1-1
DNA: TGTGCCAGCAGTTTAGGGGGGTCAGGGGGCATGAACACTGAAGCTTTCTTT
CDR3: CASSLGGSGGMNTEAFF

D: -
V: TRBV7-8
size: -
J: TRBJ1-5
DNA: TGTGCCAGCAGCGACGGGGGGGGATCGCTCTATCAGCCCCAGCATTTT
CDR3: CASSDGGGSLYQPQHF

D: TRBD2
V: TRBV2
size: -
J: TRBJ2-3
DNA: TGTGCCAGCAGAGCGAGCGGGGGGCCGACAGATACGCAGTATTTT
CDR3: CASRASGGPTDTQYF

D: -
V: TRBV30
size: -
J: TRBJ1-5
DNA: TGTGCCTGGAGTGTACGGATGGGCAATCAGCCCCAGCATTTT
CDR3: CAWSVRMGNQPQHF

D: -
V: TRBV18
size: -
J: TRBJ1-1
DNA: TGTGCCAGTTCACCTGCTCGTCCCAAATTTGTGACTGAAGCTTTCTTT
CDR3: CASSPARPKFVTEAFF

D: -
V: TRBV27
size: once
J: TRBJ1-5
DNA: TGTGCCAGCAGCCGCGGACAACTCCTGGGGCCCCAGCATTTT
CDR3: CASSRGQLLGPQHF

D: TRBD1
V: TRBV6-5
size: -
J: TRBJ1-1
DNA: TGTGCCAGCAGCTTACGACAGGGGGCGGGGGTAGCTTTCTTT
CDR3: CASSLRQGAGVAFF

D: -
V: TRBV5-1
size: -
J: TRBJ2-1
DNA: TGCGCCACCTACCGGGGAGACAGGTACAATGAGCAGTTCTTC
CDR3: CATYRGDRYNEQFF

D: TRBD2
V: TRBV5-4
size: -
J: TRBJ2-3
DNA: TGTGCCAGCAGCTTGCGAGCGGGGGGCAGCACAGATACGCAGTATTTT
CDR3: CASSLRAGGSTDTQYF

D: -
V: TRBV5-1
size: -
J: TRBJ1-2
DNA: TGCGCCAGCAGCTTACAAACAGCTACTAACTATGGCTACACCTTC
CDR3: CASSLQTATNYGYTF

D: -
V: TRBV5-6
size: -
J: TRBJ2-6
DNA: TGTGCCAGCAGCTTTAGGGCTGGGGCCAACGTCCTGACTTTC
CDR3: CASSFRAGANVLTF

D: TRBD1
V: TRBV9
size: -
J: TRBJ1-1
DNA: TGTGCCAGCAGCGTAGGGGTCAGGGGGAACTCTGAAGCTTTCTTT
CDR3: CASSVGVRGNSEAFF

D: -
V: TRBV18
size: -
J: TRBJ1-1
DNA: TGTGCCAGCTCAGTGCAGCCCGATTTTACGAACACTGAAGCTTTCTTT
CDR3: CASSVQPDFTNTEAFF

D: -
V: TRBV28
size: once
J: TRBJ1-3
DNA: TGTGCCAGCATGGGGGGATCCGGAAACACCATATATTTT
CDR3: CASMGGSGNTIYF

D: -
V: TRBV11-3
size: -
J: TRBJ2-7
DNA: TGTGCCAGCAGCTTACGGGGAGGACCCAACGAGCAGTACTTC
CDR3: CASSLRGGPNEQYF

D: TRBD2
V: TRBV4-2
size: -
J: TRBJ2-1
DNA: TGTGCCAGCAGCCAGGCCCGGGGGGTGCAGTTCTTC
CDR3: CASSQARGVQFF

D: TRBD2
V: TRBV2
size: -
J: TRBJ2-1
DNA: TGTGCCAGCAGTGGGACTAGCGGTAACTACAATGAGCAGTTCTTC
CDR3: CASSGTSGNYNEQFF

D: TRBD1
V: TRBV5-4
size: -
J: TRBJ1-1
DNA: TGTGCCAGCAGCTTGGGGGGGGTAACGGGACAGCTTGAAGCTTTCTTT
CDR3: CASSLGGVTGQLEAFF

D: -
V: TRBV7-2
size: -
J: TRBJ1-2
DNA: TGTGCCAGCAGCCCTCGTAGGGGCAGCCCGGATCTCGTCTATGGCTACACCTTC
CDR3: CASSPRRGSPDLVYGYTF

D: TRBD2
V: TRBV15
size: -
J: TRBJ2-1
DNA: TGTGCCACCAGCAGAGATCGCGGGAGCTCCTACAATGAGCAGTTCTTC
CDR3: CATSRDRGSSYNEQFF

D: -
V: TRBV27
size: few
J: TRBJ1-2
DNA: TGTGCCAGCAGTTTACAGGGGTATGGCTACACCTTC
CDR3: CASSLQGYGYTF

D: -
V: TRBV6-1
size: -
J: TRBJ1-1
DNA: TGTGCCAGCAGTGCAGGGGCCGTACGGGCGAACACTGAAGCTTTCTTT
CDR3: CASSAGAVRANTEAFF

D: -
V: TRBV9
size: -
J: TRBJ1-3
DNA: TGTGCCAGCAGCGTAAGAATAGGGGGAGGAAACACCATATATTTT
CDR3: CASSVRIGGGNTIYF

D: TRBD1
V: TRBV6-5
size: -
J: TRBJ2-7
DNA: TGTGCCAGCAGTACGGGACAGGGGATCGGCGAGCAGTACTTC
CDR3: CASSTGQGIGEQYF

D: -
V: TRBV5-1
size: once
J: TRBJ2-5
DNA: TGCGCCAGCAGCTCGGAGGGGGAGACCCAGTACTTC
CDR3: CASSSEGETQYF

D: -
V: TRBV27
size: -
J: TRBJ1-5
DNA: TGTGCCAGCAGTTTTCGGCTGAATCAGCCCCAGCATTTT
CDR3: CASSFRLNQPQHF

D: TRBD2
V: TRBV30
size: -
J: TRBJ2-1
DNA: TGTGCCTGGAGCCCTGGACTAGCGGGAGGCTCCTACAATGAGCAGTTCTTC
CDR3: CAWSPGLAGGSYNEQFF

D: -
V: TRBV5-1
size: -
J: TRBJ1-4
DNA: TGCGCCAGCAGCTTGGGAAGGACGGACCCTAATGAAAAACTGTTTTTT
CDR3: CASSLGRTDPNEKLFF

D: TRBD1
V: TRBV30
size: -
J: TRBJ2-7
DNA: TGTGCCTGGAGTGAGGGACAGGAGTACGAGCAGTACTTC
CDR3: CAWSEGQEYEQYF

D: -
V: TRBV6-1
size: -
J: TRBJ1-5
DNA: TGTGCCAGCAGTGAATTCGGAAATCAGCCCCAGCATTTT
CDR3: CASSEFGNQPQHF

D: -
V: TRBV2
size: -
J: TRBJ1-5
DNA: TGTGCCAGCGCCGGGGACCGGGGAAATCAGCCCCAGCATTTT
CDR3: CASAGDRGNQPQHF